What follows are 22 T cell receptor beta chains derived from one specimen sequenced in a study of shared T cell receptors in the human thymus. Profiled with immunoSEQ multiplex PCR; TCRdb holds only in-frame clones, not every one. This table holds approximately 660,000 clones, approximately 87% found once. These same data were also listed under a study on human thymus T cells.

Sequenced: thymocytes. The receptors derive from a boy less than two years old with a congenital heart defect.

This clone was seen more than once but under ten times. This chain links TRBV2 with TRBJ1-2; 9 bases map to TRBD1. The V gene's germline CDR1 is SNHLY and CDR2 FYNNEI. The length of the CDR3 is 16 residues. After removal of 6 bases from V and 2 bases from J, the junction contained 10 bases not matched to a gene. CDR3 protein: CASRPPGQGRNYGYTF. CDR3 nucleotides: TGTGCCAGCAGACCGCCGGGACAGGGAAGGAACTATGGCTACACCTTC.

The J gene is TRBJ2-1, the V gene TRBV28; TRBD1 matches 11 bases. The CDR3 totals 15 residues. V was pared by 3 bases and J by 6 bases, with 4 bases of the junction left unmatched. CDR1 is MDHEN, CDR2 SYDVKM, per germline. CDR3 nucleotides: TGTGCCAGCAGTTTCGTGGGACAGGGGGTCAATGAGCAGTTCTTC. Amino acids: CASSFVGQGVNEQFF.

The chain couples TRBV27 to TRBJ1-1; 10 bases match TRBD1. CDR1 MNHEY and CDR2 SMNVEV come from the germline V gene (reference sequence). The V and J ends lost 6 bases and 0 bases, in that order; junction bases with no gene match: 13. The CDR3 is made up of 18 amino acids. In DNA, the CDR3 is TGTGCCAGCAGGTCAAAGGACAGGGGGATTGGGATGAACACTGAAGCTTTCTTT. This gives the protein CASRSKDRGIGMNTEAFF.

The chain combines TRBV30 with TRBJ2-2; 8 bases line up with TRBD1. Per the germline V gene, CDR1 is GTSNPN and CDR2 is SVGIG (reference sequence). V shed 3 bases, J shed 3 bases, and the junction held 0 bases outside the gene matches. The CDR3 runs to 13 residues. CDR3 sequence (DNA): TGTGCCTGGAGGACAGGGGACACCGGGGAGCTGTTTTTT. Its protein product is CAWRTGDTGELFF. Full variable domain (rest looked up from reference TRBV30 and TRBJ2-2): SQTIHQWPATLVQPVGSPLSLECTVEGTSNPNLYWYRQAAGRGLQLLFYSVGIGQISSEVPQNLSASRPQDRQFILSSKKLLLSDSGFYLCAWRTGDTGELFFGEGSRLTVL.

The chain joins TRBV19 to TRBJ2-2; D might be TRBD2 (6 bases). Deletions cut 6 bases from V and 3 bases from J, with 11 bases between. Germline values: CDR1 LNHDA, CDR2 SQIVND (reference sequence). This CDR3 spans 14 amino acids. The CDR3: CASSPSAHTGELFF. CDR3 nucleotides: TGTGCCAGTAGCCCTAGCGCCCACACCGGGGAGCTGTTTTTT.

The chain recombines TRBV4-1 with TRBJ1-2, with a weak D call TRBD1 (5 bases). Between the trimmed V and J ends, which lost 3 bases and 2 bases, there was a span of 13 bases. There are 15 residues in the CDR3. Germline V gene sequence: CDR1 MGHRA, CDR2 YSYEKL. The chain's CDR3 is CASSQYGRGNYGYTF. CDR3 DNA: TGCGCCAGCAGCCAGTATGGGCGGGGGAACTATGGCTACACCTTC.

The chain links TRBV12-5 to TRBJ2-7; perhaps TRBD2 as D (5 bases). This CDR3 has 16 residues. The germline CDR1 and CDR2 sequences are LGHNT and FRNRAP. The V gene lost 5 bases and the J gene lost 5 bases, with 22 bases spanning the gap. The CDR3 DNA reads as TGTGCTAGTGGTCCCACCAGGCGGGTAGGCTTCAACGAGCAGTACTTC. Translation: CASGPTRRVGFNEQYF.

The chain joins TRBV9 to TRBJ2-3; D is possibly TRBD1 (6 bases). The V gene's germline CDR1 is SGDLS and CDR2 YYNGEE. V lost 5 bases and J lost 1, with 11 bases in between. This CDR3 has 14 residues. CDR3 residues: CASRGGDGTDTQYF. In DNA, the CDR3 is TGTGCCAGCAGAGGGGGAGACGGCACAGATACGCAGTATTTT.

The rearrangement links TRBV9 to TRBJ1-4; the D is unclear. The CDR3 spans 14 residues. Germline lookup yields CDR1 SGDLS and CDR2 YYNGEE. V was shortened by 4 bases and J by 7 bases, with 14 bases between the two germline ends. The CDR3 nucleotides are TGTGCCAGCAGCCCGAACCTATTAGCTGAAAAACTGTTTTTT. Translating it yields CASSPNLLAEKLFF.

The chain uses TRBV7-6 and TRBJ2-7; 8 bases line up with TRBD1. The CDR3 is 14 residues long. The germline CDR1 and CDR2 sequences are SGHVS and FNYEAQ. With V trimmed by 5 bases and J by 2 bases, 5 bases remained unmatched. DNA for the CDR3: TGTGCCAGCAGCCCAGACAGGGGCCCCTACGAGCAGTACTTC. It encodes CASSPDRGPYEQYF.

The chain joins TRBV7-2 to TRBJ2-7; D is unclear. With 7 bases removed from V and 0 bases from J, the gap between germline ends came to 10 bases. The CDR3 loop spans 13 amino acids. CDR1 is SGHTA and CDR2 is FQGNSA in the germline V gene. CDR3 in DNA: TGTGCCAGCAACGACTCTCACTCCTACGAGCAGTACTTC. This codes for CASNDSHSYEQYF.

The CDR3 nucleotides read TGTGCCAGCAGCGGGACAGGCCACGAGCAGTACTTC. It codes for CASSGTGHEQYF. V and J are TRBV5-8 and TRBJ2-7; 8 bases are shared with TRBD1. The V segment lost 4 bases and the J segment 5 bases; nucleotides outside the gene matches: 2. Germline V gene data show CDR1 as SGHTS and CDR2 as YDEGEE. This CDR3 has 12 amino acids.

The chain employs TRBV5-6 and TRBJ2-1, with D perhaps matching TRBD1 (5 bases). The CDR3 runs 18 residues. V lost 1 base and J lost 0, with 17 bases in between. Germline loops: CDR1 SGHDT, CDR2 YYEEEE. The CDR3, as DNA: TGTGCCAGCAGCTTGAGGTGGGGCGGACCCCTCTCCTACAATGAGCAGTTCTTC. It codes for CASSLRWGGPLSYNEQFF.

In the case of this clone: Other DNA sequences from this sample encode an identical CDR3 as well. The genes are TRBV5-6 and TRBJ2-5, with 8 bases aligning to TRBD1. The J call is in doubt because the DNA end fits TRBJ2-7 better. The germline gives CDR1 SGHDT, CDR2 YYEEEE. This CDR3 is 15 amino acids long. CDR3 nucleotide sequence: TGTGCCAGCAGCTTCCCCGGACAGGGCTCCTACGAGCAGTACTTC. Its translation is CASSFPGQGSYEQYF.

The chain recombines TRBV7-2 with TRBJ2-5, with 8 nucleotides matching TRBD1. The CDR3 contains 16 residues. The germline V gene encodes CDR1 SGHTA and CDR2 FQGNSA. The V and J ends lost 4 bases and 7 bases, in that order; junction bases with no gene match: 14. CDR3 in DNA: TGTGCCAGCAGCTCAGACAGGGGTCCTTCTAGGGGGACCCAGTACTTC. This gives the protein CASSSDRGPSRGTQYF.

The J gene is TRBJ2-2, the V gene TRBV4-1; D is ambiguous. Germline V gives CDR1 MGHRA, CDR2 YSYEKL. V was cut by 0 bases and J by 3 bases, with 14 bases left in between. The CDR3 runs 17 residues. The CDR3 loop is CASSQDSRSLYTGELFF. The DNA for the CDR3 is TGCGCCAGCAGCCAAGATTCCCGGAGTCTGTACACCGGGGAGCTGTTTTTT.

The J gene is TRBJ2-7, the V gene TRBV4-3; the D gene is possibly TRBD2 (5 bases). This CDR3 is built from 18 residues. The ends were cut back, 0 bases at V and 5 bases at J, with 23 bases in the middle. CDR1 is LGHNA, CDR2 YSLEER, per germline. The CDR3 sequence: CASSQDSLGKGSFDEQYF. DNA of the CDR3: TGCGCCAGCAGCCAAGATAGTCTCGGGAAGGGTTCTTTCGACGAGCAGTACTTC.

This chain joins TRBV6-1 and TRBJ2-7, with 8 bases lining up with TRBD2. Germline assignment: CDR1 MNHNS and CDR2 SASEGT. The CDR3 extends over 13 amino acids. The V segment lost 6 bases and the J segment 5 bases; nucleotides outside the gene matches: 6. CDR3 loop: CASSPSGSHEQYF. The CDR3 region has the DNA TGTGCCAGCAGCCCAAGCGGGAGCCACGAGCAGTACTTC.

The CDR3 DNA is TGTGCCAGCTCACCGGGCGGGTACTCCTACAATGAGCAGTTCTTC. Residues: CASSPGGYSYNEQFF. The V call is TRBV18, the J call TRBJ2-1; the D gene is possibly TRBD2 (5 bases). Looked up from germline, CDR1 is KGHSH and CDR2 is LQKENI. V was cut by 3 bases and J by 0 bases, with 9 bases left in between. The CDR3 loop spans 15 amino acids.

This clone appeared a few times. V usage is TRBV10-3 and J usage is TRBJ1-2; D remains unclear. V was trimmed by 8 bases and J by 4 bases, leaving 14 bases between them. CDR3 size: 13 residues. Germline lookup yields CDR1 ENHRY and CDR2 SYGVKD. The CDR3 region has the DNA TGTGCCATCTCCCGGCCACGGGTCTATGGCTACACCTTC. It codes for CAISRPRVYGYTF.

The V call is TRBV19, the J call TRBJ2-5; 11 bases are shared with TRBD1. Per germline, CDR1 LNHDA and CDR2 SQIVND (reference sequence). V shed 4 bases and J 3 bases; nucleotides not matched to a gene: 4. The CDR3 runs to 15 residues. CDR3 nucleotides: TGTGCCAGTAGTAGGGGGACAGGGGGGGAAGAGACCCAGTACTTC. This translates into CASSRGTGGEETQYF. The whole variable domain, filled in from reference TRBV19 and TRBJ2-5, reads DGGITQSPKYLFRKEGQNVTLSCEQNLNHDAMYWYRQDPGQGLRLIYYSQIVNDFQKGDIAEGYSVSREKKESFPLTVTSAQKNPTAFYLCASSRGTGGEETQYFGPGTRLLVL.

This clone has only one observation. The chain links TRBV21-1 to TRBJ2-6; the D call of TRBD2 is as the table states it, not checked on the DNA. TRBV21-1 is shown as a pseudogene. This CDR3 comprises 15 residues. In DNA form, the CDR3 reads TGTGCCAGCAGCCCGCCGGGGTCCGGGGCCAACGTCCTGACTTTC. Amino acids: CASSPPGSGANVLTF.